These 18 T cell receptor beta chains originate from one sample sequenced in a study of T cells in Graves' hyperthyroidism and ophthalmopathy. RNA transcripts provided the source from which TCR beta CDR3 regions were amplified. HTBI primers were employed in a first-round RT-PCR of the TCR CDR3. TCRdb re-called the multiplex PCR reads through MiXCR, storing one row per CDR3 protein. The table includes almost 500,000 distinct CDR3 sequences, about 20% detected once. The sequenced material came from blood. All receptors come from a woman aged 70 to 79 with Graves' ophthalmopathy.

Ten or more counts support this clonotype. The genes are TRBV11-3 and TRBJ2-1; 7 nucleotides match TRBD2. J was trimmed by 10 bases and V by 5 bases; bases with no gene match: 14. The CDR3 spans 15 residues. Germline V lookup: CDR1 SGHNT, CDR2 YENEEA. CDR3 sequence (DNA): TGTGCCAGCAGCGAAAGTGCCGGGACTACGCTAGAGCAGTTCTTC. Protein: CASSESAGTTLEQFF.

This clonotype came up many times. The rearrangement uses TRBV2 and TRBJ2-1; no definite D call. The germline V gene has CDR1 SNHLY and CDR2 FYNNEI. CDR3 length: 15 amino acids. With 2 bases removed from V and 5 bases from J, the gap between germline ends came to 13 bases. The CDR3 DNA sequence: TGTGCCAGCAGTGAAACTCCCCAAAGGAACAATGAGCAGTTCTTC. Residues: CASSETPQRNNEQFF.

This clonotype was detected a few times. The CDR3 sequence is CASSSGAQLTDTQYF. The CDR3 DNA is TGTGCCAGCAGTTCGGGGGCACAACTCACAGATACGCAGTATTTT. The chain couples TRBV5-5 to TRBJ2-3, with D perhaps TRBD1 or TRBD2 (6 bases each). In germline, CDR1 is SGHKS, CDR2 YYEKEE (reference sequence). V lost 5 bases and J lost 2, with 15 bases in between. CDR3 length equals 15 residues.

The chain recombines TRBV29-1 with TRBJ1-2, with D unclear. The CDR3 loop spans 11 amino acids. Between the trimmed V and J ends, which lost 6 bases and 4 bases, there was a span of 9 bases. The germline V gene encodes CDR1 SQVTM and CDR2 ANQGSEA. As DNA, the CDR3 is TGCAGCGTATGGGGTGCCTATGGCTACACCTTC. It encodes CSVWGAYGYTF. Together with reference TRBV29-1 and TRBJ1-2, the CDR3 gives the full variable domain: SAVISQKPSRDICQRGTSLTIQCQVDSQVTMMFWYRQQPGQSLTLIATANQGSEATYESGFVIDKFPISRPNLTFSTLTVSNMSPEDSSIYLCSVWGAYGYTFGSGTRLTVV.

This clonotype came up once. V usage is TRBV19 and J usage is TRBJ1-5; 7 bases match TRBD1. The CDR3 loop spans 14 amino acids. The germline V gene encodes CDR1 LNHDA and CDR2 SQIVND (reference sequence). Trimming at V came to 5 bases and at J to 7 bases, leaving 8 bases not matched to a gene. The CDR3 loop reads CASSANTGEQPQHF. The CDR3 bases are TGTGCCAGTAGTGCGAATACAGGGGAACAGCCCCAGCATTTT.

The genes are TRBV24-1 and TRBJ2-3; 7 bases agree with TRBD1. The V gene's germline CDR1 is KGHDR and CDR2 SFDVKD. V gave up 1 base and J gave up 7 bases; unmatched junction bases: 10. This CDR3 is 16 amino acids long. CDR3 coding DNA: TGTGCCACCAGTGATTTCCCGAGGACAGGAGGAAATACGCAGTATTTT. Its translation is CATSDFPRTGGNTQYF.

This clonotype was observed a single time. The rearrangement uses TRBV20-1 and TRBJ1-3; the match to TRBD1 covers 9 bases. Germline V gene data show CDR1 as DFQATT and CDR2 as SNEGSKA (reference sequence). V dropped 4 bases and J dropped 4; count of bases not matched to a gene: 5. The CDR3 totals 14 residues. CDR3 sequence: CSAKQGAGGNTIYF. CDR3 sequence (DNA): TGCAGTGCTAAACAGGGGGCGGGAGGAAACACCATATATTTT.

This clonotype showed up many times. V usage is TRBV20-1 and J usage is TRBJ2-3; the D is unclear. The length of the CDR3 is 11 residues. CDR1 is DFQATT, CDR2 SNEGSKA, per germline (reference sequence). V lost 7 bases and J 3 bases, leaving 8 bases between the germline ends. As DNA, the CDR3 is TGCAGTGTTTGGGTGACAGATACGCAGTATTTT. Translated: CSVWVTDTQYF.

Concerning this clonotype: Given a much more abundant clone one base away, this may be a read error. The chain carries TRBV6-2 or TRBV6-3 and TRBJ2-5, with D perhaps TRBD2 (6 bases). V was trimmed by 0 bases and J by 12 bases, leaving 23 bases between them. CDR1 is MNHEY, CDR2 SVGEGT, per germline. The CDR3 covers 16 residues. The CDR3 sequence is CASSYSRASDNPDKYF. CDR3 bases: TGTGCCAGCAGTTACTCTAGGGCTAGCGATAATCCCGATAAGTACTTC.

This clonotype has only one observation. The CDR3 nucleotides are TGTGCCACCAAAAGTCAGACAGACCCATATGAAAAACTGTTTTTT. Encoded protein: CATKSQTDPYEKLFF. This chain uses TRBV15 with TRBJ1-4, with a tentative D call TRBD1 (5 bases). Germline V gives CDR1 LNHNV, CDR2 YYDKDF (reference sequence). The V and J ends lost 7 bases and 6 bases respectively, with 18 bases between them. The CDR3 extends over 15 amino acids.

The gene calls are TRBV2 and TRBJ2-5; 8 nucleotides align to TRBD1. With V trimmed by 7 bases and J by 2 bases, 12 bases remained unmatched. Germline CDR1 and CDR2: SNHLY and FYNNEI. The CDR3 runs to 16 residues. In nucleotides, the CDR3 is TGTGCCAGCACCCGAGCCCGGGACAGGTATCAAGAGACCCAGTACTTC. Translating it yields CASTRARDRYQETQYF.

The V and J genes are TRBV6-2 or TRBV6-3 and TRBJ2-2, with D maybe TRBD2 (6 bases). Deletions cut 4 bases from V and 2 bases from J, with 14 bases between. Germline V gives CDR1 MNHEY, CDR2 SVGEGT. This CDR3 is built from 16 residues. CDR3 amino acids: CASSFAGTGNTGELFF. The CDR3, as DNA: TGTGCCAGCAGTTTTGCGGGGACTGGAAACACCGGGGAGCTGTTTTTT.

This chain uses TRBV3-1 with TRBJ1-2; D may be TRBD1 (6 bases). Germline CDR1 reads LGHDT; CDR2 reads YNNKEL (reference sequence). CDR3 size: 15 residues. Trimming pared 1 base from V and 4 bases from J, leaving 13 bases between. This CDR3 is CASSQGTQGRYGYTF. In DNA, the CDR3 is TGTGCCAGCAGCCAAGGAACACAGGGCCGCTATGGCTACACCTTC.

This clonotype was seen a few times. The rearrangement uses TRBV5-6 and TRBJ2-7; TRBD1 matches at 7 bases. Looked up from germline, CDR1 is SGHDT and CDR2 is YYEEEE. V was clipped by 4 bases and J by 2 bases; unmatched bases: 6. The CDR3 length is 14 residues. Written as DNA, the CDR3 is TGTGCCAGCAGCCGACAGGGTAGGGCCTACGAGCAGTACTTC. Translated, it gives CASSRQGRAYEQYF.

The DNA of the CDR3 is TGTGCCAGCAGTTTTGGTCCGGAGCTTAGGAGTGGCTACACCTTC. Amino acid sequence: CASSFGPELRSGYTF. The chain joins TRBV27 to TRBJ1-2; D is undetermined. Germline lookup yields CDR1 MNHEY and CDR2 SMNVEV (reference sequence). This CDR3 is built from 15 residues. The V gene lost 3 bases and the J gene lost 7 bases, with 18 bases spanning the gap.

This clonotype was found a few times. The chain carries TRBV3-1 and TRBJ1-1, with D maybe TRBD1 (5 bases). V was cut by 11 bases and J by 1 base, with 20 bases left in between. The CDR3 consists of 15 residues. In germline, CDR1 is LGHDT, CDR2 YNNKEL (reference sequence). Here the CDR3 reads CAVSLRGSPNTEAFF. The CDR3, as DNA: TGTGCCGTTTCTTTACGGGGGAGCCCGAACACTGAAGCTTTCTTT.

This clonotype appeared many times. The chain couples TRBV12-3 or TRBV12-4 to TRBJ2-3, with 9 bases matching TRBD2. CDR3 length: 15 residues. V lost 5 bases, J lost 4 bases, and 7 bases stayed unmatched. Here the CDR3 reads CASSLGLAGSDTQYF. The DNA for the CDR3 is TGTGCCAGCAGTCTGGGGCTAGCGGGATCAGATACGCAGTATTTT.

This clonotype was seen a handful of times. This CDR3 is CASRAQGQQNEKLFF. The DNA for the CDR3 is TGTGCCAGCAGGGCGCAGGGACAGCAGAATGAAAAACTGTTTTTT. V gene TRBV2 combines with J gene TRBJ1-4; TRBD1 agrees at 7 bases. With V trimmed by 6 bases and J by 5 bases, 9 bases remained unmatched. CDR1 is SNHLY and CDR2 is FYNNEI in the germline V gene. CDR3 length: 15 residues.